This T cell receptor beta chain is drawn from a study of radiotherapy plus CTLA-4 blockade in lung cancer. Study-wide context: Of all patients, approximately 18% responded objectively and 25% to 35% showed disease control.

Overall study findings and caveats: Radiotherapy with ipilimumab was followed by blood expansion of tumor-derived clones. Reports identified early blood T cell clone dynamics, with interferon-beta, as the best response predictor.

A note on this clone: What it recognizes is unknown.

The CDR3 is made up of 12 amino acids. The germline V and J ends were trimmed by 4 bases and 5 bases, with 7 bases remaining between them. Germline loops: CDR1 SGHRS, CDR2 YFSETQ. Chemo-refractory metastatic non-small-cell lung cancer patients were treated with focal radiation plus CTLA-4 blockade with ipilimumab. This table comes from immunoSEQ multiplex PCR, and its TCRdb copy is limited to in-frame clones, with some not included. This sample has 85,000 to 90,000 clones, with around nine tenths found just once. The source was peripheral blood, collected from a patient treated with radiotherapy plus ipilimumab. The chain has TRBV5-1 and TRBJ2-1, with no clear D. The sequence came from a human donor with non-small cell lung cancer that progressed on radiotherapy plus ipilimumab. CDR3: CASSPQNNEQFF. The CDR3 DNA reads TGCGCCAGCAGCCCCCAGAACAATGAGCAGTTCTTC.